The T cell receptor (beta chain) under discussion was sequenced for a study of lymphopenia after photon versus proton radiotherapy. General observations from the study: After the lymphocyte nadir, photon-treated repertoires showed oligoclonal expansion, especially of CD8+ Temra cells.

Profiled with immunoSEQ multiplex PCR; TCRdb holds only in-frame clones, not every one. Altogether 25,000 or so clones are present, 75% to 90% being singletons, with the ten largest covering around 4.9%. Germline V CDR1 and CDR2: SGDLS, YYNGEE. The CDR3 covers 14 residues. The V end was cut by 4 bases, the J end by 3 bases, with 13 bases between. As regards this clone: Its target is not known.

The receptor was isolated from a man aged 25 to 40 with gastric cancer. The chain uses TRBV9 and TRBJ1-1; D is possibly TRBD1 (5 bases). The material sequenced was peripheral blood, taken from a patient treated with photon-based radiotherapy. CDR3 loop: CASSPQPGDTEAFF. For the CDR3, the DNA is TGTGCCAGCAGCCCTCAACCGGGGGACACTGAAGCTTTCTTT.